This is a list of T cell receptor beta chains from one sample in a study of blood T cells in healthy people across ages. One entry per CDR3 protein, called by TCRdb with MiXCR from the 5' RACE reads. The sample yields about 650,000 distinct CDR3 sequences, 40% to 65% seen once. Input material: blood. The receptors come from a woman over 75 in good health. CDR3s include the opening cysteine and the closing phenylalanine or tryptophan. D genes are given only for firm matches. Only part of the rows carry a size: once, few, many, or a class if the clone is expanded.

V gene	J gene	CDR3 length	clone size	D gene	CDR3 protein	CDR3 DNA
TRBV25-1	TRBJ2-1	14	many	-	CASSEDESYNEQFF	TGTGCCAGCAGTGAGGACGAGTCCTACAATGAGCAGTTCTTC
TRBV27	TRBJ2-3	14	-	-	CASSPGRGGDTQYF	TGTGCCAGCAGTCCCGGAAGGGGCGGGGATACGCAGTATTTT
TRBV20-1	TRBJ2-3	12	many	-	CSATVGEHTQYF	TGCAGTGCTACGGTGGGAGAGCATACGCAGTATTTT
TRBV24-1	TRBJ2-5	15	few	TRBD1	CATSDGTAYQETQYF	TGTGCCACCAGTGACGGGACAGCGTACCAAGAGACCCAGTACTTC
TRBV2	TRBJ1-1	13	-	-	CASGEESNTEAFF	TGTGCCAGCGGGGAAGAATCGAACACTGAAGCTTTCTTT
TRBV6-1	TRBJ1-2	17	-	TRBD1	CASRPKERTGGVYGYTF	TGTGCCAGCAGACCCAAGGAGCGGACAGGGGGCGTGTATGGCTACACCTTC
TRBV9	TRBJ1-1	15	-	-	CASSVPALLGGEAFF	TGTGCCAGCAGCGTACCTGCCCTGCTGGGGGGTGAAGCTTTCTTT
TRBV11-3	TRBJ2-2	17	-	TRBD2	CASSLKTSGSWTGELFF	TGTGCCAGCAGCTTAAAAACTAGCGGCAGTTGGACCGGGGAGCTGTTTTTT
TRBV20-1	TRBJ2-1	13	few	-	CSAREGSYNEQFF	TGCAGTGCTAGAGAAGGGTCCTACAATGAGCAGTTCTTC
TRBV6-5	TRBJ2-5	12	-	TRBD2	CASGGGWETQYF	TGTGCCAGCGGCGGGGGTTGGGAGACCCAGTACTTC
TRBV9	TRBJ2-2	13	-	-	CASSVIDTGELFF	TGTGCCAGCAGCGTAATTGACACCGGGGAGCTGTTTTTT
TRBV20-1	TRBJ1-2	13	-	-	CSANDRNSYGYTF	TGCAGTGCTAATGACAGGAACTCCTATGGCTACACCTTC
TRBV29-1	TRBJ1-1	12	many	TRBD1	CSVDTGGTEAFF	TGCAGCGTTGATACAGGGGGCACAGAAGCTTTCTTT
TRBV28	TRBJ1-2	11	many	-	CASSQPYGYTF	TGTGCCAGCAGTCAACCCTATGGCTACACCTTC
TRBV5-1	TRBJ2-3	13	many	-	CASGRGGNSAQYF	TGCGCCAGCGGGCGAGGGGGGAACTCTGCGCAGTATTTT
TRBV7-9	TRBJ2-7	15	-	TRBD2	CASSLARGLALEQYF	TGTGCCAGCAGCCTAGCCCGAGGACTAGCGCTCGAGCAGTACTTC
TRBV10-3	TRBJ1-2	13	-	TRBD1	CAIRLRDSDGYTF	TGTGCCATCAGGCTCCGGGACAGTGATGGCTACACCTTC
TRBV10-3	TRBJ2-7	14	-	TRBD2	CATSTGTTPYEQYF	TGTGCTACGAGCACCGGGACTACCCCCTACGAGCAGTACTTC
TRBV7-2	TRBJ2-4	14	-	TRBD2	CASSLMAGENIQYF	TGTGCCAGCAGCTTAATGGCGGGGGAAAACATTCAGTACTTC
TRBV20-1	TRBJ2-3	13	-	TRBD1	CSAYRGGTDTQYF	TGCAGTGCTTACAGGGGAGGCACAGATACGCAGTATTTT
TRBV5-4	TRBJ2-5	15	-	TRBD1	CASSLDRGQQETQYF	TGTGCCAGCAGCTTGGACAGGGGCCAACAAGAGACCCAGTACTTC
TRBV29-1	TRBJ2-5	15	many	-	CSVENGRATWETQYF	TGCAGCGTTGAAAACGGCAGGGCCACTTGGGAGACCCAGTACTTC
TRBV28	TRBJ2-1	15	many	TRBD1	CASRPGQGTYNEQFF	TGTGCCAGCAGACCCGGACAGGGAACCTACAATGAGCAGTTCTTC
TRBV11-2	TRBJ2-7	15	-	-	CASSLATLSSYEQYF	TGTGCCAGCAGCTTAGCGACACTCAGCTCCTACGAGCAGTACTTC
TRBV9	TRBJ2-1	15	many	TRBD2	CASSVDGGAYNEQFF	TGTGCCAGCAGCGTAGACGGGGGGGCCTACAATGAGCAGTTCTTC
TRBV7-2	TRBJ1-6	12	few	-	CATRVTNSPLHF	TGTGCCACCAGGGTGACTAATTCACCCCTCCACTTT
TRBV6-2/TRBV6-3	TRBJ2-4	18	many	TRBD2	CASSSPLAARLAKNIQYF	TGTGCCAGCAGTTCCCCTCTAGCGGCCCGTTTAGCCAAAAACATTCAGTACTTC
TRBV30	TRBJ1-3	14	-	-	CAWSYSSSGNTIYF	TGTGCCTGGAGTTACAGCTCCTCTGGAAACACCATATATTTT
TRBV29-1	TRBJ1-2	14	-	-	CSVGWSQGNYGYTF	TGCAGCGTTGGTTGGTCCCAGGGGAACTATGGCTACACCTTC
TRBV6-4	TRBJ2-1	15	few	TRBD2	CASSETTSGGNEQFF	TGTGCCAGCAGTGAAACGACTAGCGGGGGCAATGAGCAGTTCTTC
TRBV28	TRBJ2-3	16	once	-	CASSSRGASPTDMQYF	TGTGCCAGCAGTTCAAGGGGGGCCTCCCCCACAGATATGCAGTATTTT
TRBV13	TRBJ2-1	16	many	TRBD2	CASSFTGGGPYNEQFF	TGTGCCAGCAGCTTTACCGGCGGGGGGCCCTACAATGAGCAGTTCTTC
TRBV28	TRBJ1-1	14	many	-	CASSPRAEITEAFF	TGTGCCAGCAGCCCCCGCGCCGAAATCACTGAAGCTTTCTTT
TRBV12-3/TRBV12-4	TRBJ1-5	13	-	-	CASRRQSNQPQHF	TGTGCCAGCCGAAGGCAGAGCAATCAGCCCCAGCATTTT
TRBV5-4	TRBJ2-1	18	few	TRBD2	CASTRTSGSFSSYNEQFF	TGTGCCAGCACCCGAACTAGCGGTTCCTTCAGCTCCTACAATGAGCAGTTCTTC
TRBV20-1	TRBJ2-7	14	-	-	CSALDAPTDYEQYF	TGCAGTGCTCTAGACGCGCCCACTGACTACGAGCAGTACTTC
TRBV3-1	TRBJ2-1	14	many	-	CASSQRGSLPEQFF	TGTGCCAGCAGCCAGAGGGGCTCCCTCCCTGAGCAGTTCTTC
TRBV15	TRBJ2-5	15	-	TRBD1	CATSRDLQGQETQYF	TGTGCCACCAGCAGAGACTTACAGGGGCAAGAGACCCAGTACTTC
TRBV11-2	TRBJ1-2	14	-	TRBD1	CASSPGTGHYGYTF	TGTGCCAGCAGCCCAGGGACAGGGCACTATGGCTACACCTTC
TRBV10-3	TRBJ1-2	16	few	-	CAISASEGGHDYGYTF	TGTGCCATCAGTGCCTCCGAGGGGGGACATGACTATGGCTACACCTTC
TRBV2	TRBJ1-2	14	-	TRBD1	CASRTGGYNDGYTF	TGTGCCAGCAGGACAGGGGGCTATAACGATGGCTACACCTTC
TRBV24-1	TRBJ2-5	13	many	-	CATSAPPQETQYF	TGTGCCACCAGTGCCCCCCCCCAAGAGACCCAGTACTTC
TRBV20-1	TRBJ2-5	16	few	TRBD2	CSARTWDSGSYNEQYF	TGCAGTGCTAGAACGTGGGATAGCGGGAGCTACAATGAGCAGTACTTC
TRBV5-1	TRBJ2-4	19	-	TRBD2	CASSRGLAGGPGSKNIQYF	TGCGCCAGCAGCCGGGGACTAGCGGGAGGGCCCGGATCCAAAAACATTCAGTACTTC